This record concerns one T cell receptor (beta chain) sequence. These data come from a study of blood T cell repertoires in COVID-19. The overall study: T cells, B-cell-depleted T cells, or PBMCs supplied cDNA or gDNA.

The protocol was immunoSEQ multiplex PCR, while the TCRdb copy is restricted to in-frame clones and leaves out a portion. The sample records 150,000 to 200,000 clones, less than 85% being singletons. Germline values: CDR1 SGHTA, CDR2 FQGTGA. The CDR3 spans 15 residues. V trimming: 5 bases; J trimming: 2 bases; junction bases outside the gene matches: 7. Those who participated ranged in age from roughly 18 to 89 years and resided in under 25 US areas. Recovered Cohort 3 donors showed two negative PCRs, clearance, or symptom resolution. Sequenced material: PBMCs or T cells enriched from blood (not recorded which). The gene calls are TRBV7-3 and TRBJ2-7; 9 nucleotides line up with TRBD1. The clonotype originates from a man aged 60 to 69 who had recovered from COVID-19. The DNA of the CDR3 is TGTGCCAGCAGCCCCTATCGGACAGGGGCCTACGAGCAGTACTTC. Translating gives CASSPYRTGAYEQYF.